A selection of T cell receptor beta chains follows, all from one sample in a study of T-cell memory formation after mild COVID-19. TCRdb re-analysed the 5' RACE reads in MiXCR, keeping a single row per CDR3 protein. Of about 210,000 distinct CDR3 sequences in the sample, roughly 30% were seen once. The specimen sequenced was PBMCs or a T cell subset sorted from them (not recorded which). All receptors come from an adult woman who had mild COVID-19 (a few samples of this study predate the infection). Cell type and time point are not known. CDR3s include the opening cysteine and the closing phenylalanine or tryptophan. Each record gives: J gene, V gene, D gene, clone size, CDR3 protein, CDR3 DNA. D genes are given only for firm matches. Some rows mark clone size as missing; the rest say once, few, many or name a class of expanded clone.

>TRBJ2-7|TRBV9|NA|NA
CASSPDGGQLRF
TGTGCCAGCAGCCCCGACGGAGGACAACTCCGCTTC
>TRBJ1-2|TRBV29-1|NA|NA
CSAYWGRFISYTF
TGCAGCGCTTACTGGGGGCGGTTCATAAGCTACACCTTC
>TRBJ2-3|TRBV24-1|NA|few
CATSDKDRDTQYF
TGTGCCACCAGTGATAAGGACAGAGATACGCAGTATTTT
>TRBJ2-7|TRBV2|NA|NA
CASSLPGHYSTYEQYF
TGTGCCAGCAGTCTACCGGGACACTACTCAACCTACGAGCAGTACTTC
>TRBJ2-2|TRBV7-6|NA|NA
CASSLATTGDTGELFF
TGTGCCAGCAGCTTAGCTACTACGGGGGACACCGGGGAGCTGTTTTTT
>TRBJ2-3|TRBV6-5|NA|NA
CASTPRQGGGPGNTQYF
TGTGCCAGCACCCCTCGGCAGGGGGGAGGCCCGGGGAATACGCAGTATTTT
>TRBJ2-7|TRBV15|NA|NA
CATRGVGTYEQYF
TGTGCCACCCGCGGGGTAGGGACCTACGAGCAGTACTTC
>TRBJ2-5|TRBV9|NA|many
CASSEKVDLLQETQYF
TGTGCCAGCAGCGAAAAGGTCGACCTACTCCAAGAGACCCAGTACTTC
>TRBJ1-5|TRBV18|NA|few
CASSPTGTPQGQPQHF
TGTGCCAGCTCCCCCACCGGGACACCCCAGGGCCAGCCCCAGCATTTT
>TRBJ2-1|TRBV20-1|TRBD2|NA
CSARRTSGSYNEQFF
TGCAGTGCTCGAAGGACTAGCGGATCCTACAATGAGCAGTTCTTC
>TRBJ2-5|TRBV7-9|NA|NA
CASTPTVQETQYF
TGTGCCAGCACCCCGACAGTCCAAGAGACCCAGTACTTC
>TRBJ2-5|TRBV14|NA|NA
CASSPRPMQETQYF
TGTGCCAGCAGTCCCCGGCCGATGCAAGAGACCCAGTACTTC
>TRBJ2-7|TRBV4-2|TRBD2|few
CASSRQTASGSSYEQYF
TGTGCCAGCAGCCGGCAGACCGCTAGCGGTAGCTCCTACGAGCAGTACTTC
>TRBJ1-1|TRBV3-1|NA|NA
CASMGARTEAFF
TGTGCCAGCATGGGGGCGCGCACTGAAGCTTTCTTT
>TRBJ2-5|TRBV14|NA|few
CASSQETQRKTQYF
TGTGCCAGCAGCCAAGAGACACAACGAAAGACCCAGTACTTC
>TRBJ2-7|TRBV27|NA|NA
CASSSKGQPYEQYF
TGTGCCAGCAGTTCAAAGGGCCAACCCTACGAGCAGTACTTC
>TRBJ2-7|TRBV11-2|NA|few
CASTQYRDPYEQYF
TGTGCCAGCACCCAGTACAGGGACCCCTACGAGCAGTACTTC
>TRBJ1-2|TRBV4-1|NA|NA
CASSLKPGHPNYGYTF
TGCGCCAGCAGCCTCAAACCGGGACACCCTAACTATGGCTACACCTTC
>TRBJ2-1|TRBV7-2|NA|once
CASSLPRLDPSSYNEQFF
TGTGCCAGCAGCTTACCCCGACTCGATCCGAGCTCCTACAATGAGCAGTTCTTC
>TRBJ1-1|TRBV5-6|NA|few
CASSLLGGKNTEAFF
TGTGCCAGCAGCTTGCTAGGGGGAAAGAACACTGAAGCTTTCTTT
>TRBJ2-1|TRBV29-1|TRBD1|NA
CSVEQGVHEQFF
TGCAGCGTTGAACAGGGGGTTCATGAGCAGTTCTTC
>TRBJ2-7|TRBV7-9|NA|NA
CASSLGRTDYEQYF
TGTGCCAGCAGCTTAGGTCGGACAGACTACGAGCAGTACTTC
>TRBJ2-7|TRBV5-5|NA|many
CASSWDFAYEQYF
TGTGCCAGCAGCTGGGACTTTGCCTACGAGCAGTACTTC
>TRBJ2-7|TRBV5-1|TRBD2|few
CASSFDSGRGEQYF
TGCGCCAGCAGCTTTGATAGCGGGCGCGGGGAGCAGTACTTC
>TRBJ1-2|TRBV7-6|NA|few
CASSPSRGQPLYGYTF
TGTGCCAGCAGCCCTTCCAGGGGACAACCACTCTATGGCTACACCTTC
>TRBJ2-7|TRBV29-1|NA|few
CSVEIGLHSYEQYF
TGCAGCGTTGAGATCGGACTGCACTCCTACGAGCAGTACTTC
>TRBJ1-2|TRBV7-9|NA|NA
CASSLDRGSYTF
TGTGCCAGCAGCTTAGATCGGGGGAGCTACACCTTC
>TRBJ2-3|TRBV5-1|NA|NA
CASSSGTTSTDTQYF
TGCGCCAGCAGCTCCGGGACCACCAGCACAGATACGCAGTATTTT
>TRBJ1-1|TRBV12-3/TRBV12-4|NA|NA
CASSLGEYTEAFF
TGTGCCAGCAGTTTAGGGGAGTACACTGAAGCTTTCTTT
>TRBJ2-1|TRBV15|NA|NA
CATSRDGLANYHESFF
TGTGCCACCAGCAGAGATGGGCTAGCGAACTACCATGAGTCGTTCTTC
>TRBJ1-6|TRBV7-9|NA|NA
CASSLIGDNSPLHF
TGTGCCAGCAGCTTAATCGGAGATAATTCACCCCTCCACTTT
>TRBJ2-7|TRBV7-9|TRBD1|once
CASSLRGQGYEQYF
TGTGCCAGCAGCTTACGAGGACAGGGATACGAGCAGTACTTC
>TRBJ2-2|TRBV20-1|TRBD1|few
CSAQGAANTGELFF
TGCAGTGCGCAGGGGGCAGCGAACACCGGGGAGCTGTTTTTT
>TRBJ2-7|TRBV19|TRBD2|NA
CASSLGTRVHEQYF
TGTGCCAGTAGTTTGGGGACTAGGGTCCACGAGCAGTACTTC
>TRBJ1-1|TRBV7-3|NA|few
CASREGTATEAFF
TGTGCCAGCAGGGAGGGGACGGCCACTGAAGCTTTCTTT
>TRBJ1-1|TRBV5-1|NA|many
CASSLAGNTEAFF
TGCGCCAGCAGCTTGGCTGGGAACACTGAAGCTTTCTTT
>TRBJ2-3|TRBV7-3|TRBD2|NA
CASSLGLAGATQYF
TGTGCCAGCAGCTTGGGCCTAGCGGGGGCCACGCAGTATTTT
>TRBJ2-1|TRBV11-3|TRBD2|NA
CASSPSGRSNEQFF
TGTGCCAGCAGCCCCAGCGGGAGGTCCAATGAGCAGTTCTTC
>TRBJ1-5|TRBV5-5|NA|NA
CASSLGLTSNQPQHF
TGTGCCAGCAGCTTGGGTCTCACTAGCAATCAGCCCCAGCATTTT
>TRBJ2-2|TRBV7-6|NA|once
CASSLGSEEVAGELFF
TGTGCCAGCAGCTTAGGTAGCGAGGAGGTGGCCGGGGAGCTGTTTTTT
>TRBJ2-3|TRBV5-5|NA|once
CASSFQVDTQYF
TGTGCCAGCAGCTTCCAAGTGGATACGCAGTATTTT
>TRBJ2-5|TRBV2|NA|NA
CASRKGETQYF
TGTGCCAGCAGGAAGGGGGAGACCCAGTACTTC
>TRBJ2-5|TRBV2|NA|NA
CASSDGSQETQYF
TGTGCCAGCAGTGATGGCAGCCAAGAGACCCAGTACTTC
>TRBJ2-1|TRBV4-3|NA|NA
CASSHSPRGLLLSRVEQFF
TGCGCCAGCAGCCACAGCCCGAGGGGACTCCTCCTCTCCAGGGTGGAGCAGTTCTTC
>TRBJ1-6|TRBV27|NA|NA
CASSSYPNGLTF
TGTGCCAGCAGTTCCTACCCCAACGGACTGACTTTT
>TRBJ2-7|TRBV4-2|NA|many
CASSQEGGRIYEQYF
TGTGCCAGCAGCCAAGAAGGTGGCAGAATCTACGAGCAGTACTTC
>TRBJ1-2|TRBV18|TRBD1|few
CASSREGGGYGYTF
TGTGCCAGCTCACGGGAAGGGGGCGGCTATGGCTACACCTTC
>TRBJ2-3|TRBV5-1|TRBD1|NA
CASSTGQGASDTQYF
TGCGCCAGCAGCACGGGACAGGGGGCATCAGATACGCAGTATTTT
>TRBJ2-1|TRBV5-1|NA|few
CASSLVGESYNEQFF
TGCGCCAGCAGCTTGGTCGGGGAGTCCTACAATGAGCAGTTCTTC
>TRBJ2-1|TRBV25-1|TRBD1|NA
CASSQRQGVLDEQFF
TGTGCCAGCAGCCAAAGGCAGGGGGTCCTCGATGAGCAGTTCTTC
>TRBJ1-1|TRBV7-2|NA|NA
CASSPPGFPEAFF
TGTGCCAGCAGCCCTCCAGGGTTTCCTGAAGCTTTCTTT
>TRBJ2-7|TRBV27|TRBD1|few
CASSFDRGNYEQYF
TGTGCCAGCAGCTTTGACAGGGGGAACTACGAGCAGTACTTC
>TRBJ2-5|TRBV7-6|NA|few
CASSLEAGTGGETQYF
TGTGCCAGCAGCTTAGAGGCTGGGACTGGAGGAGAGACCCAGTACTTC
>TRBJ1-1|TRBV18|NA|NA
CASSTGARTEAFF
TGTGCCAGCTCCACGGGGGCGAGGACTGAAGCTTTCTTT
>TRBJ2-7|TRBV14|NA|few
CASSHLRDRTYEQYF
TGTGCCAGCAGCCACCTTCGGGACCGAACCTACGAGCAGTACTTC